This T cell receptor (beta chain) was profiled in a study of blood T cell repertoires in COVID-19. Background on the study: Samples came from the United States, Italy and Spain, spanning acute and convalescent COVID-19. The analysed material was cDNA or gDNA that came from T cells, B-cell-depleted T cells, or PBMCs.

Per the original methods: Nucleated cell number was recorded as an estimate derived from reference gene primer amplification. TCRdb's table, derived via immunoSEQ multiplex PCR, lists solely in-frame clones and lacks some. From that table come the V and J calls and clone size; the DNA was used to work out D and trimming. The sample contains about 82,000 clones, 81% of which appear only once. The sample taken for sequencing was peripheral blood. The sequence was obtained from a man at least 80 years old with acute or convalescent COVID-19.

CDR3 nucleotide sequence: TGTGCCAGCAGCTCCGGACAGACGCACACCGGGGAGCTGTTTTTT. Its translation: CASSSGQTHTGELFF. The rearrangement links TRBV9 to TRBJ2-2; possibly TRBD1 for D (6 bases). The CDR3 length is 15 residues. CDR1 is SGDLS and CDR2 is YYNGEE in the germline V gene. V dropped 4 bases and J dropped 3 bases, with 13 bases sitting between them.